This is a list of T cell receptor beta chains from one sample in a study of T cell repertoires in cytomegalovirus infection. TCRdb itself ran the reads through MiXCR, one entry per CDR3 protein. This sample yields about 740,000 distinct CDR3 sequences, of which 35% are seen a single time; around 3% belongs to the top ten. Specimen: PBMCs. Source of these receptors: a human donor in good health (CMV status not recorded). Some clones in this sample may be carry-over from other donors' samples. Each CDR3 is given with its conserved first and last residue. A D gene is named only where the DNA matches it firmly. Not every row has a clone size; where given, it reads once, few, many or a size class.

V	D	size	J	DNA	CDR3
TRBV20-1	TRBD2	.	TRBJ2-7	TGCAGTGCTAGAGATACTAGCGGGGCGCACGAGCAGTACTTC	CSARDTSGAHEQYF
TRBV6-8	.	many	TRBJ1-1	TGTGCCAGCAGTTACTCTGGGGGTGAAGCTTTCTTT	CASSYSGGEAFF
TRBV12-3/TRBV12-4	.	.	TRBJ1-5	TGTGCAAGCAGTTTAGCTGGCCAGTTGGCCGGGAGGCCCCAGCATTTT	CASSLAGQLAGRPQHF
TRBV19	TRBD1	.	TRBJ1-5	TGTGCCAGTCAAGGGGGCCAGCCCCAGCATTTT	CASQGGQPQHF
TRBV20-1	TRBD1	many	TRBJ2-2	TGCAGTGCGCGGACAGGGGGCGCCGACACCGGGGAGCTGTTTTTT	CSARTGGADTGELFF
TRBV10-3	TRBD1	few	TRBJ2-5	TGTGCCATCGGACCCACAGGGGTTCAAGAGACCCAGTACTTC	CAIGPTGVQETQYF
TRBV7-8	TRBD1	few	TRBJ1-1	TGTGCCAGCAGCGGGGGACAGATGAACACTGAAGCTTTCTTT	CASSGGQMNTEAFF
TRBV4-1	.	few	TRBJ2-3	TGCGCCAGCAGCCAAGAACGGGGGACCTACACAGATACGCAGTATTTT	CASSQERGTYTDTQYF
TRBV5-1	TRBD2	few	TRBJ2-3	TGCGCCAGCAGCCCGACTAGCGGGAGCCGGGATACGCAGTATTTT	CASSPTSGSRDTQYF
TRBV7-6	TRBD1	.	TRBJ2-7	TGTGCCAGCAGAGCCGGACAGGCCAACAACGAGCAGTACTTC	CASRAGQANNEQYF
TRBV28	.	.	TRBJ1-1	TGTGCCAGCAGGGAACTACAGGGTTGGAGCACTGAAGCTTTCTTT	CASRELQGWSTEAFF
TRBV12-3/TRBV12-4	.	few	TRBJ1-1	TGTGCCAGCAGTTACCTCAGCGGCACTGAAGCTTTCTTT	CASSYLSGTEAFF
TRBV12-3/TRBV12-4	TRBD2	.	TRBJ2-7	TGTGCCAGCAGTTATGGTAGCGGGAAGTTCTACGAGCAGTACTTC	CASSYGSGKFYEQYF
TRBV12-3/TRBV12-4	.	many	TRBJ1-2	TGTGCCAGCAGTTTTCTCGGGTCCTCAGAGGGCTACACCTTC	CASSFLGSSEGYTF
TRBV7-6	TRBD2	.	TRBJ2-1	TGTTCTAGCAGCCCGGGGACTAGCGTGATTAGTGAGCAGTTCTTC	CSSSPGTSVISEQFF
TRBV7-8	.	few	TRBJ2-7	TGTGCCAGCAGCAAGGGGGGCGGCGAGCAGTACTTC	CASSKGGGEQYF
TRBV12-3/TRBV12-4	TRBD1	.	TRBJ1-2	TGTGCCAGCAGTTTAACCCCACAGGGCAGGGGGTATGGCTACACCTTC	CASSLTPQGRGYGYTF
TRBV7-9	.	.	TRBJ1-1	TGTGCCAGCAGCTTCCCCGGCCGTAACACTGAAGCTTTCTTT	CASSFPGRNTEAFF
TRBV19	TRBD2	.	TRBJ2-2	TGTGCCAGTTTTCAGCGGGAGGTCCCCGGGGAGCTGTTTTTT	CASFQREVPGELFF
TRBV18	.	once	TRBJ1-5	TGTGCCAGCTCACCAGGAGGTGGTGGTGGCAATCAGCCCCAGCATTTT	CASSPGGGGGNQPQHF
TRBV7-9	.	.	TRBJ1-2	TGTGCCAGCAGCTTGGCAGACGCCTATGGCTACGCCTTC	CASSLADAYGYAF
TRBV20-1	TRBD1	.	TRBJ2-7	TGCAGTGGCGGGACAGGGGCAATCTACGAGCAGTACTTC	CSGGTGAIYEQYF
TRBV7-9	.	.	TRBJ1-2	TGTGCCAGCAGCTTATCAGAAGGGCGTTTCTATGGCTACACCTTC	CASSLSEGRFYGYTF
TRBV20-1	TRBD1	.	TRBJ1-5	TGCAGTGCTAGAGACCCCGGGACAGCCCTCAATGGGCCCCAGCATTTT	CSARDPGTALNGPQHF
TRBV6-2/TRBV6-3	TRBD2	few	TRBJ2-1	TGTGCCAGCAGTTACCCGGGACTAGCGGGTTACAATGAGCAGTTCTTC	CASSYPGLAGYNEQFF
TRBV6-2/TRBV6-3	.	few	TRBJ2-4	TGTGCCAGCAGTGCCCGCTTGGGGGAGCTAGCCAAAAACATTCAGTACTTC	CASSARLGELAKNIQYF
TRBV7-8	.	few	TRBJ2-1	TGTGCCAGCAGCTTATCTGTCACCTCCTACAATGAGCAGTTCTTC	CASSLSVTSYNEQFF